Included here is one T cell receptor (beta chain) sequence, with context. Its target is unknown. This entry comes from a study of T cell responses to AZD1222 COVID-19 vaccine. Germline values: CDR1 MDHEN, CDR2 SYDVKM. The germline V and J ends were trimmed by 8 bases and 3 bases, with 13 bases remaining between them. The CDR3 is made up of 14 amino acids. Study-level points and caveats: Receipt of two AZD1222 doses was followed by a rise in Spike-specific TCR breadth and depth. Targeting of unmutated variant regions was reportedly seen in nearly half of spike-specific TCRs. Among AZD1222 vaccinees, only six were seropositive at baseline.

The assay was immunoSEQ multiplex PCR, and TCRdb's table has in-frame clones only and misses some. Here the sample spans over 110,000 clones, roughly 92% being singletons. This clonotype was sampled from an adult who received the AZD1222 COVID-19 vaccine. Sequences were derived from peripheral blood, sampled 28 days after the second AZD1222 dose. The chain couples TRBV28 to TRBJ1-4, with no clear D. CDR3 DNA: TGTGCCAGCGTAAACTGGAATTCTAATGAAAAACTGTTTTTT. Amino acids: CASVNWNSNEKLFF.